These 26 T cell receptor beta chains were all obtained from the same sample, sequenced in a study of cytomegalovirus exposure and HLA in healthy donors. The primer mix had 60 Vbeta and 13 Jbeta primers. Generated by immunoSEQ multiplex PCR, the TCRdb table keeps only in-frame clones and is missing some. The repertoire holds about 190,000 clones, with more than 65% as singletons. Specimen: PBMCs. The receptor set was obtained from a woman in her twenties or thirties in good health and CMV-seropositive.

This clone was counted a single time. This rearrangement joins TRBV14 to TRBJ2-7, with a weak D call TRBD1 (6 bases). Germline loops: CDR1 SGHDN, CDR2 FVKESK. This CDR3 spans 16 amino acids. The germline V and J ends were trimmed by 3 bases and 0 bases, with 15 bases remaining between them. The CDR3 spells CASSHGRDISSYEQYF. The CDR3 DNA reads TGTGCCAGCAGCCACGGCCGGGACATCAGCTCCTACGAGCAGTACTTC. The full variable domain, rest sourced from reference TRBV14 and TRBJ2-7, is EAGVTQFPSHSVIEKGQTVTLRCDPISGHDNLYWYRRVMGKEIKFLLHFVKESKQDESGMPNNRFLAERTGGTYSTLKVQPAELEDSGVYFCASSHGRDISSYEQYFGPGTRLTVT.

The chain carries TRBV6-1 and TRBJ1-1; 7 bases line up with TRBD1. Looked up from germline, CDR1 is MNHNS and CDR2 is SASEGT. J lost 6 bases, V lost 5 bases, and 12 bases had no gene match. The CDR3 length is 15 residues. CDR3 region: CASSPSRTGRAEAFF. The CDR3 DNA is TGTGCCAGCAGTCCGAGTAGGACAGGCCGCGCTGAAGCTTTCTTT.

V is TRBV15 and J is TRBJ2-3, with D possibly TRBD1 on 5 matching bases. CDR3 length: 16 amino acids. Looked up from germline, CDR1 is LNHNV and CDR2 is YYDKDF (reference sequence). The V gene lost 1 base and the J gene lost 1 base, with 12 bases spanning the gap. CDR3 in amino acids: CATSRVGTGRTDTQYF. CDR3 bases: TGTGCCACCAGCAGAGTCGGTACAGGACGCACAGATACGCAGTATTTT.

J is TRBJ1-4 and V is TRBV28, with D maybe TRBD1 (6 bases). V was shortened by 4 bases and J by 5 bases, with 17 bases between the two germline ends. The V gene's germline CDR1 is MDHEN and CDR2 SYDVKM. The CDR3 covers 16 residues. In nucleotides, the CDR3 is TGTGCCAGCAGTTCGGTGAAGACAGGCCTAAATGAAAAACTGTTTTTT. Its translation is CASSSVKTGLNEKLFF. Combining the CDR3 with reference TRBV28 and TRBJ1-4 gives the whole variable domain DVKVTQSSRYLVKRTGEKVFLECVQDMDHENMFWYRQDPGLGLRLIYFSYDVKMKEKGDIPEGYSVSREKKERFSLILESASTNQTSMYLCASSSVKTGLNEKLFFGSGTQLSVL.

This rearrangement joins TRBV28 to TRBJ2-7; tentatively, D is TRBD2 (7 bases). Germline V CDR1 and CDR2: MDHEN, SYDVKM. The length of the CDR3 is 16 residues. V lost 2 bases, J lost 3 bases, and 17 bases lay in between. CDR3 nucleotide sequence: TGTGCCAGCAGTTTAAGGGGGGGACTCATGCGCTACGAGCAGTACTTC. As protein: CASSLRGGLMRYEQYF.

V and J are TRBV15 and TRBJ2-7; 8 positions agree with TRBD2. Germline CDR1 reads LNHNV; CDR2 reads YYDKDF (reference sequence). This CDR3 has 13 amino acids. Germline trimming cut 6 bases from V and 5 bases from J; bases unmatched to any gene: 6. Here the CDR3 reads CATSLAGLDEQYF. The DNA for the CDR3 is TGTGCCACCAGTTTAGCGGGATTAGACGAGCAGTACTTC. Full variable domain (outside the CDR3, taken from reference TRBV15 and TRBJ2-7): DAMVIQNPRYQVTQFGKPVTLSCSQTLNHNVMYWYQQKSSQAPKLLFHYYDKDFNNEADTPDNFQSRRPNTSFCFLDIRSPGLGDTAMYLCATSLAGLDEQYFGPGTRLTVT.

The V and J genes are TRBV6-5 and TRBJ2-3; TRBD1 matches at 7 bases. J was trimmed by 2 bases and V by 0 bases; bases with no gene match: 5. This CDR3 spans 16 amino acids. Germline V gene data show CDR1 as MNHEY and CDR2 as SVGAGI. This CDR3 is CASSYSSGQPTDTQYF. Written as DNA, the CDR3 is TGTGCCAGCAGTTACTCGTCGGGACAGCCCACAGATACGCAGTATTTT.

The V gene is TRBV28, the J gene TRBJ2-4; 13 bases map to TRBD2. Trimming removed 4 bases from V and 4 bases from J; junction bases left unmatched: 10. Germline lookup yields CDR1 MDHEN and CDR2 SYDVKM. The CDR3 sequence is 18 residues long. The CDR3 region has the DNA TGTGCCAGCAGTTCCTTCCAACTAGCGGGAGGGTTGAAAAACATTCAGTACTTC. It encodes CASSSFQLAGGLKNIQYF.

CDR3 protein: CASSRGQAASYEQYF. The DNA for the CDR3 is TGTGCCAGTAGTAGAGGACAGGCCGCCTCCTACGAGCAGTACTTC. The rearrangement uses TRBV19 and TRBJ2-7, with 7 bases identical to TRBD1. This CDR3 comprises 15 residues. The V gene's germline CDR1 is LNHDA and CDR2 SQIVND (reference sequence). Losses at the gene ends were 4 bases for V and 0 bases for J; bases not matched to a gene: 6.

The V and J genes are TRBV18 and TRBJ1-3; 10 nucleotides line up with TRBD1. Germline lookup yields CDR1 KGHSH and CDR2 LQKENI. The junction had 6 bases not matched to a gene; V was cut back by 6 bases and J by 4 bases. This CDR3 has 15 amino acids. CDR3 bases: TGTGCCAGCTCTTCAGACAGGGGGCACGGAAACACCATATATTTT. Translated, it gives CASSSDRGHGNTIYF.

The chain couples TRBV7-6 to TRBJ2-7; 9 bases agree with TRBD2. Germline V gene sequence: CDR1 SGHVS, CDR2 FNYEAQ. Trimming removed 0 bases from V and 2 bases from J; junction bases left unmatched: 5. The CDR3 has 16 residues. Here the CDR3 DNA reads TGTGCCAGCAGCTTAGCGCGGGAGGGGACCCCCTACGAGCAGTACTTC. It encodes CASSLAREGTPYEQYF.

The J gene is TRBJ2-7, the V gene TRBV25-1, with 8 positions matching TRBD2. Germline V lookup: CDR1 MGHDK, CDR2 SYGVNS. The CDR3 is 16 amino acids. Trimming removed 4 bases from V and 3 bases from J; junction bases left unmatched: 11. CDR3 nucleotides: TGTGCCAGCAGTGCCCCAGCGGCTAGCGGGTTCTACGAGCAGTACTTC. Its protein is CASSAPAASGFYEQYF.

The chain employs TRBV28 and TRBJ2-7; 7 positions match TRBD1. Germline lookup yields CDR1 MDHEN and CDR2 SYDVKM. Unmatched junction bases numbered 7, after V lost 5 bases and J lost 0 bases. The CDR3 is made up of 15 amino acids. This chain's CDR3 is CASSPSGTVSYEQYF. In nucleotides, the CDR3 is TGTGCCAGCAGTCCGTCCGGGACAGTCTCCTACGAGCAGTACTTC.

This clone was recorded once. The chain uses TRBV19 and TRBJ2-7; D is perhaps TRBD2 (5 bases). Germline V lookup: CDR1 LNHDA, CDR2 SQIVND (reference sequence). The germline V and J ends were trimmed by 6 bases and 6 bases, with 15 bases remaining between them. The CDR3 contains 13 residues. The CDR3 loop reads CASRTLGEGEQYF. CDR3 in DNA: TGTGCCAGTAGGACTCTTGGCGAGGGCGAGCAGTACTTC.

The chain combines TRBV7-9 with TRBJ1-4; D is possibly TRBD1 (6 bases). The ends were cut back, 7 bases at V and 2 bases at J, with 14 bases in the middle. The germline gives CDR1 SEHNR, CDR2 FQNEAQ (reference sequence). The CDR3 is 15 residues long. The CDR3 loop is CASILGGETNEKLFF. In nucleotides, the CDR3 is TGTGCCAGCATCCTTGGGGGCGAGACTAATGAAAAACTGTTTTTT.

This clone turned up a few times. The CDR3 DNA is TGTGCCAGCCGTGCACTATCCTACGAGCAGTACTTC. This encodes CASRALSYEQYF. The chain employs TRBV28 and TRBJ2-7; D is unresolved. The CDR3 has 12 amino acids. V shed 8 bases and J shed 1 base, with 9 bases lying between them. CDR1 and CDR2 (germline): MDHEN, SYDVKM.

The chain combines TRBV9 with TRBJ2-5; TRBD2 agrees at 7 bases. V lost 5 bases to trimming and J lost 5 bases; unmatched junction nucleotides: 12. Germline V gene sequence: CDR1 SGDLS, CDR2 YYNGEE. The CDR3 contains 15 residues. The CDR3 DNA sequence: TGTGCCAGCAGTTTCCGGGACTACCTTTCGGAGACCCAGTACTTC. Protein product: CASSFRDYLSETQYF.

The genes are TRBV6-5 and TRBJ2-5; TRBD1 matches 10 bases. TRBJ2-7 explains the end of the DNA better; the J call may be wrong. This CDR3 comprises 15 residues. CDR1 and CDR2 from the germline V gene are MNHEY and SVGAGI. For the CDR3, the DNA is TGTGCCAGCAGCCTGACAGGGGGCGACTCCTACGAGCAGTACTTC. As protein: CASSLTGGDSYEQYF.

The chain couples TRBV15 to TRBJ2-7, with 12 positions matching TRBD2. Losses at the gene ends were 3 bases for V and 5 bases for J; bases not matched to a gene: 5. Germline assignment: CDR1 LNHNV and CDR2 YYDKDF (reference sequence). CDR3 size: 15 residues. The CDR3 region has the DNA TGTGCCACCAGCAGCCGGACTAGCGGGGACCACGAGCAGTACTTC. It is translated as CATSSRTSGDHEQYF.

The chain combines TRBV7-9 with TRBJ2-5, with D possibly matching TRBD1 (5 bases). The DNA end is a closer match to TRBJ2-7, so the J assignment may be wrong. Germline-derived CDR1 and CDR2 are SEHNR and FQNEAQ (reference sequence). This CDR3 is built from 13 residues. The CDR3 nucleotides read TGTGCCAGCAGCTTAGCAGGGGTATACGAGCAGTACTTC. This sequence encodes CASSLAGVYEQYF.

V gene TRBV9 combines with J gene TRBJ2-1; 13 bases line up with TRBD2. J was trimmed by 6 bases and V by 0 bases; bases with no gene match: 6. This CDR3 has 17 amino acids. Germline-derived CDR1 and CDR2 are SGDLS and YYNGEE. In nucleotides, the CDR3 is TGTGCCAGCAGCGTAGAACTAGCGGGAGGGTTGCGCAATGAGCAGTTCTTC. Its protein is CASSVELAGGLRNEQFF.

V and J are TRBV11-2 and TRBJ2-3, with a possible D match to TRBD2 (5 bases). Germline V gives CDR1 SGHAT, CDR2 FQNNGV. The CDR3 has 15 residues. V gave up 0 bases and J gave up 4 bases, with 11 bases separating them. Written as DNA, the CDR3 is TGTGCCAGCAGCTTAGATCGGGGTGGGGCAGATACGCAGTATTTT. This encodes CASSLDRGGADTQYF. Complete variable domain (other parts from reference TRBV11-2 and TRBJ2-3): EAGVAQSPRYKIIEKRQSVAFWCNPISGHATLYWYQQILGQGPKLLIQFQNNGVVDDSQLPKDRFSAERLKGVDSTLKIQPAKLEDSAVYLCASSLDRGGADTQYFGPGTRLTVL.

This clone was picked up one time. V is TRBV5-4 and J is TRBJ2-6, with TRBD2 matching over 13 bases. The CDR3 covers 18 residues. Trimming at V came to 4 bases and at J to 3 bases, leaving 7 bases not matched to a gene. Germline V CDR1 and CDR2: SGHNT, YYREEE (reference sequence). The CDR3 here is CASSPPGLAGVGANVLTF. CDR3 in DNA: TGTGCCAGCAGCCCACCTGGACTAGCGGGAGTTGGGGCCAACGTCCTGACTTTC.

CDR3 sequence (DNA): TGCGCCAGCAGCCCGGGACAGGGGAGACCCGAGCAGTACTTC. This encodes CASSPGQGRPEQYF. The chain couples TRBV5-1 to TRBJ2-7; 10 bases map to TRBD1. The V and J ends lost 4 bases and 6 bases, in that order; junction bases with no gene match: 7. Germline V gives CDR1 SGHRS, CDR2 YFSETQ. CDR3 length equals 14 residues.

The chain is built from TRBV5-4 and TRBJ1-1; a weak D match, TRBD1 (5 bases). The length of the CDR3 is 15 residues. Germline CDR1 is SGHNT and CDR2 is YYREEE (reference sequence). V was clipped by 2 bases and J by 1 base, with 12 bases between them. As DNA, the CDR3 is TGTGCCAGCAGCTTCGGGGGGGGATGGAACACTGAAGCTTTCTTT. Residues: CASSFGGGWNTEAFF.

This chain connects TRBV18 to TRBJ2-3; TRBD2 aligns across 9 bases. The CDR3 sequence is 16 residues long. Trimming took 4 bases from V and 4 from J; bases not matched to a gene: 9. The germline gives CDR1 KGHSH, CDR2 LQKENI. CDR3 sequence: CASSLRLAATSDTQYF. The CDR3 region has the DNA TGTGCCAGCTCACTCCGACTAGCGGCCACATCAGATACGCAGTATTTT.